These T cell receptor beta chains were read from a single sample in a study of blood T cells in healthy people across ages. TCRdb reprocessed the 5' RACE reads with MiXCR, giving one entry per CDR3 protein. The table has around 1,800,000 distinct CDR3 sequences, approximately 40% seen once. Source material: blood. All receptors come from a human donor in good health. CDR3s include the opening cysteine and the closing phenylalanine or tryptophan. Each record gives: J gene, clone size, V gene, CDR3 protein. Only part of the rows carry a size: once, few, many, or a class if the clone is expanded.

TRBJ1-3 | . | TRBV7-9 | CASSPQGTSGTIYF
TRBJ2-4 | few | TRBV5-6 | CASSLLVGGSLAKNIQYF
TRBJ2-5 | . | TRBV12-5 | CASGFTGVQETQYF
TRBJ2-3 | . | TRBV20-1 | CSARDPGLRGAGPTDTQYF
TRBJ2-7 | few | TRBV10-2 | CASSESWGSYEQYF
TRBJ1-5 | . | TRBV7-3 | CASSLKWDPNQPQHF
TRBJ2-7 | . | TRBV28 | CANSTLLVHSGGYYEQYF
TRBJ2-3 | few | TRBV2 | CASRNLAGGADTQYF
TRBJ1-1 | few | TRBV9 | CASSVVGFASAEAFF
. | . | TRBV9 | CASSAPPSGTVSYEQYF